This T cell receptor (beta chain) was identified during a study of CD8 T cells in ankylosing spondylitis listed by TCRdb under 2017. In terms of the full investigation: The study set out to find disease-linked TCR variants by profiling T cell receptor beta repertoires in ankylosing spondylitis patients and healthy donors. The whole study cohort included 108 healthy donors and 25 or so ankylosing spondylitis patients. Peripheral blood samples were taken, and synovial fluid was additionally collected from ankylosing spondylitis patients. Findings and caveats that apply to the study as a whole: Blood from ankylosing spondylitis patients appeared to be characterized by a TCR beta motif composed of roughly 8 highly homologous amino acid variants. A CD8+ phenotype was shown by the disease-linked clones, which were found at relatively low frequencies in peripheral blood. Some motif variants had previously been reported in the synovial fluid and blood of reactive arthritis patients, which suggests shared mechanisms of disease initiation. Significant enrichment of the disease-linked clones was reported in matched synovial fluid samples from ankylosing spondylitis patients.

Sequenced on an Illumina HiSeq 2500. Quantitative 5'-RACE with molecular barcodes was the method used to prepare the TCR beta libraries. The source study handled its data this way. A new computational method based on a probabilistic model of VDJ rearrangement was used to identify disease-linked TCR variants. The raw public reads went through TCRdb reprocessing: fastp at Q25, MiXCR clone calling, in-frame beta chains kept. Each record represents a unique CDR3 protein, reported with the most common genes and DNA among its rows. The V and J calls and clone size are TCRdb's, not the authors'. In all, the sample holds about 540,000 distinct CDR3 sequences, and roughly 13% of those were seen once. The leading ten clones occupy 6.8% of the sample. The CDR3 sequence holds 15 residues, the cysteine and valine included. Of the read, only the CDR3 DNA is kept; its 45 bases are in frame from base 1. Reading the germline V gene gives CDR1 SGHNT and CDR2 YENEEA. V trim: 5 bases; J trim: 5 bases; unmatched bases: 11.

A remark on this clonotype: Its antigen specificity is not known. No much larger clonotype is one base removed from it; base qualities were not supplied.

Sequencing input: blood, either unsorted or a sorted T cell fraction (not recorded which). The chain is made from TRBV11-3 and TRBJ2-7; TRBD2 lines up with 8 middle nucleotides. This clonotype was sampled from a male donor with ankylosing spondylitis. The DNA sequence is given as TGTGCCAGCAGCGCCCGAGGAGCGGGAGACGACGAGCAGTACGTC. Its coded protein is CASSARGAGDDEQYV.